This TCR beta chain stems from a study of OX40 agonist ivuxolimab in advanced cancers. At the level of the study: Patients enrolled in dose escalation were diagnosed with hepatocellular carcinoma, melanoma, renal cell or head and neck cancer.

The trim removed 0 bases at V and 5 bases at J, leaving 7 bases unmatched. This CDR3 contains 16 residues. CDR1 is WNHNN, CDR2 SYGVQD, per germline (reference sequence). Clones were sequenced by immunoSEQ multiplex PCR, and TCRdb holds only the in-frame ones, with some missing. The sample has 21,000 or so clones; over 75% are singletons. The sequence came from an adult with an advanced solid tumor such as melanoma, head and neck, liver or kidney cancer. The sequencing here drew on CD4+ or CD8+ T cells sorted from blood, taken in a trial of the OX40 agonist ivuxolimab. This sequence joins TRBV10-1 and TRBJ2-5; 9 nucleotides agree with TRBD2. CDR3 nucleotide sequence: TGCGCCAGCAGTGAGTCTGGCGGGAGGGCCGGGGAGACCCAGTACTTC. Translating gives CASSESGGRAGETQYF.